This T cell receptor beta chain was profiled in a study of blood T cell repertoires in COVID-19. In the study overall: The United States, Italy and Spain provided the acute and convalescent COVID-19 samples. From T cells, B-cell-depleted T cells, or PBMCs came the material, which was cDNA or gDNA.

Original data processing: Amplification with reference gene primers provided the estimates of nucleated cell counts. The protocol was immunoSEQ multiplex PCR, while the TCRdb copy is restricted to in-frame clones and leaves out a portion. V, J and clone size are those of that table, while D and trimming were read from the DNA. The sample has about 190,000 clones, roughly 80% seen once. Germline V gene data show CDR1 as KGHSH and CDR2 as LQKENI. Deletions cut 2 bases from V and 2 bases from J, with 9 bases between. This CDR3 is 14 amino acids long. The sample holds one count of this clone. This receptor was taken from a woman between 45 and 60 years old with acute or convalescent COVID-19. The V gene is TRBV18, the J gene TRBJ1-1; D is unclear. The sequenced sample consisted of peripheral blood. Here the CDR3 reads CASSPSTGNTEAFF. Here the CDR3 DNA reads TGTGCCAGCTCACCATCTACGGGAAACACTGAAGCTTTCTTT.